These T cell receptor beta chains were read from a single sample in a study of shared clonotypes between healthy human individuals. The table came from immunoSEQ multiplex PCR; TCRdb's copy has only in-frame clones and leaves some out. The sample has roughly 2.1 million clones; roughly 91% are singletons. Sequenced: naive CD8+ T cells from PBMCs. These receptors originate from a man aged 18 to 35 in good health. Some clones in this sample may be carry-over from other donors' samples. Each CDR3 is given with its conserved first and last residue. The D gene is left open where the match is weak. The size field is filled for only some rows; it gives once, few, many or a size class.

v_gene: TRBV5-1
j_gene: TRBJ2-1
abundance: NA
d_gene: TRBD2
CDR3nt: TGCGCCAGCAGCTTGGGCGCCGGGGGGAACAATGAGCAGTTCTTC
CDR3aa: CASSLGAGGNNEQFF

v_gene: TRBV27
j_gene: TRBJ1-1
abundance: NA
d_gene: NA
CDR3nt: TGTGCCAGCAGTTCAAGGGTTGGGACTGAAGCTTTCTTT
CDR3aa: CASSSRVGTEAFF

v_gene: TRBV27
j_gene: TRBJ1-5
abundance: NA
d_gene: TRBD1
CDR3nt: TGTGCCAGCAGGCCCGGGACAGGGGGGAATCAGCCCCAGCATTTT
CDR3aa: CASRPGTGGNQPQHF

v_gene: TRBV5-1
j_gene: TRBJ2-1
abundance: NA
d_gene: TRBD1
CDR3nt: TGCGCCAGTACAGGGGGCGGTTACAATGAGCAGTTCTTC
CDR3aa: CASTGGGYNEQFF

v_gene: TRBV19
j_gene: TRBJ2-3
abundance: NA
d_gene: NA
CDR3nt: TGTGCCAGTAGTATTTTGGGAAAGAGGGCGGATACGCAGTATTTT
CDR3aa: CASSILGKRADTQYF

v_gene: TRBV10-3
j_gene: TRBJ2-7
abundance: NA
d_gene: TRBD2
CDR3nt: TGTGCCATCAGTGGGGGGGAAGAGGGAGGGCCAATCGACGAGCAGTACTTC
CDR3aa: CAISGGEEGGPIDEQYF

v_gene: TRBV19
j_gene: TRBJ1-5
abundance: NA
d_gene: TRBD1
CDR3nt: TGTGCCAGTAAATTGCAGGGGGCAAATCAGCCCCAGCATTTT
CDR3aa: CASKLQGANQPQHF

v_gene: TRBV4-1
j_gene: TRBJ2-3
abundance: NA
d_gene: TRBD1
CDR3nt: TGCGCCAGCAGCCAAGATGGTGGCAGGGGGCGGCCAGATACGCAGTATTTT
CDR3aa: CASSQDGGRGRPDTQYF

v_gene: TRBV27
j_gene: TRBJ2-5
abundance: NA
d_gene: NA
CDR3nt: TGTGCCAGCAAGACGGGCAGTGAAGAGACCCAGTACTTC
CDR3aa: CASKTGSEETQYF

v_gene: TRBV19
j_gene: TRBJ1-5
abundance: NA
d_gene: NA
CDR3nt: TGTGCCAGTAGTCAGGGGCCGAGCGTTTATAGCAATCAGCCCCAGCATTTT
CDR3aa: CASSQGPSVYSNQPQHF

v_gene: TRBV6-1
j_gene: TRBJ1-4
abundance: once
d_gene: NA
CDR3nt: TGTGCCAGCAGTGAATGGGGGTCCGCGCAACCCACAACTAATGAAAAACTGTTTTTT
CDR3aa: CASSEWGSAQPTTNEKLFF

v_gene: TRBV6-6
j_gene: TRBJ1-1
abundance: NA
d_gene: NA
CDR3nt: TGTGCCAGCAGTTACCCCCTCGAAGCTTTCTTT
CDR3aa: CASSYPLEAFF

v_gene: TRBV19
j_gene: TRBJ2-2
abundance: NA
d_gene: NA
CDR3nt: TGTGCCAGTTCGGAGTTCGAGAACACCGGGGAGCTGTTTTTT
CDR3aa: CASSEFENTGELFF

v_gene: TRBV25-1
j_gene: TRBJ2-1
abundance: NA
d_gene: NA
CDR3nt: TGTGCCAGCAGTGAGCTCGGGACTGATAAAGAATACAATGAGCAGTTCTTC
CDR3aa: CASSELGTDKEYNEQFF

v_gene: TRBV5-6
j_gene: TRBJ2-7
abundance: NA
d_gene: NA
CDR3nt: TGTGCCAGCAGCTCCGGGGGCCCAGGGGGGTACGAGCAGTACTTC
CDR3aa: CASSSGGPGGYEQYF

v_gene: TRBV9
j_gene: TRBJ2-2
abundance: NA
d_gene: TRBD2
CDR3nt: TGTGCCAGCAGCAGGACTAGCGGGAGGCCGTACACCGGGGAGCTGTTTTTT
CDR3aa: CASSRTSGRPYTGELFF

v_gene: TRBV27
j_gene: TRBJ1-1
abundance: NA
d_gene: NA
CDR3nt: TGTGCCAGCAGTTTACTTCAGGGTGGGAACACTGAAGCTTTCTTT
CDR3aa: CASSLLQGGNTEAFF

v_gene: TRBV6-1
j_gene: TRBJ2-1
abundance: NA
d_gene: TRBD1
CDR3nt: TGTGCCAGCAGTGACCGGACAGGGTGGAATGAGCAGTTCTTC
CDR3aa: CASSDRTGWNEQFF

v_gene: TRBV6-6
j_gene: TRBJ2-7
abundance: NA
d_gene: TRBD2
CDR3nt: TGTGCCAGCACCGACGGGGGGAGCTCCTACGAGCAGTACTTC
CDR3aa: CASTDGGSSYEQYF

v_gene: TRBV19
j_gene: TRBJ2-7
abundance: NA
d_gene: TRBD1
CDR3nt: TGTGCCAGTAGTGCGCCGGGACAGGTATACGAGCAGTACTTC
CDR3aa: CASSAPGQVYEQYF

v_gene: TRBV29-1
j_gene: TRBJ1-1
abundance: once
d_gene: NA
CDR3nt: TGCAGCGTTGATGAGGGGTTGGGGGTCAGTGAAGCTTTCTTT
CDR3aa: CSVDEGLGVSEAFF

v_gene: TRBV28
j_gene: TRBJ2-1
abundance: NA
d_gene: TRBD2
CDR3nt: TGTGCCAGCCTTCACGGGGGGGAGGGCCGCTACAATGAGCAGTTCTTC
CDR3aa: CASLHGGEGRYNEQFF

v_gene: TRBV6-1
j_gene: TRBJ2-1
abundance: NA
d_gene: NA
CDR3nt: TGTGCCACCAGGGGGGATGAGCAGTTCTTC
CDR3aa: CATRGDEQFF

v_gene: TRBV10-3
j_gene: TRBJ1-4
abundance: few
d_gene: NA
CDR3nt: TGTGCCATCAGTGAAGCAGGGTTGGGAGAAAAACTGTTTTTT
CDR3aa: CAISEAGLGEKLFF

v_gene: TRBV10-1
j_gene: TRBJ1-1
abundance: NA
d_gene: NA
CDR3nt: TGCGCCAGCAGGGGTCTGAACACTGAAGCTTTCTTT
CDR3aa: CASRGLNTEAFF

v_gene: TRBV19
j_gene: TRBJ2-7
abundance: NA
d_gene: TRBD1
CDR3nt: TGTGCCAGTAGTCCGGGACAGACGTTCTACGAGCAGTACTTC
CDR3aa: CASSPGQTFYEQYF

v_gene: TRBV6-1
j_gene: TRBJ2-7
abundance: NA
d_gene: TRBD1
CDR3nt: TGTGCCAGCAGTGCGGGACAGGGAGGAAAGTACTTC
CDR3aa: CASSAGQGGKYF

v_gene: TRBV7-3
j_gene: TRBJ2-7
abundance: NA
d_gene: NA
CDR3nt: TGTGCCAGCAGCTTGAACAGGGACAACGAGCAGTACTTC
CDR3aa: CASSLNRDNEQYF

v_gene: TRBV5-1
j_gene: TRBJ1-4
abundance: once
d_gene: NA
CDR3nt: TGCGCCAGCAGCTTTGGCAGGGAGGGTGAAAAACTGTTTTTT
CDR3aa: CASSFGREGEKLFF

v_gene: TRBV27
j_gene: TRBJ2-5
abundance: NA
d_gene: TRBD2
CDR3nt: TGTGCCAGCAGTACCGGGACTACCTCCCAAGAGACCCAGTACTTC
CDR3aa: CASSTGTTSQETQYF

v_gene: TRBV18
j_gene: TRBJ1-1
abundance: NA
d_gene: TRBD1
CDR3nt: TGTGCCAGCTCACCCCCCGACAGGGAGGTTGGCACTGAAGCTTTCTTT
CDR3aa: CASSPPDREVGTEAFF

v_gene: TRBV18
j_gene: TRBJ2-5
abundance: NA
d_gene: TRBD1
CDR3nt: TGTGCCAGCTCACCGAGCCGGGACAGGGGGCTATGGACCCAGTACTTC
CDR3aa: CASSPSRDRGLWTQYF

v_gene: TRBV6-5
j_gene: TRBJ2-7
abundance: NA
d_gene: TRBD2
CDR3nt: TGTGCCAGCAGTTACGCGGCGGGAGGGTTCTACGAGCAGTACTTC
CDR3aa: CASSYAAGGFYEQYF

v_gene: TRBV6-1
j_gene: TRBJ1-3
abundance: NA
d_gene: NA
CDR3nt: TGTGCCAGCAGTGAAGCCCTCCCCCGAAACACCATATATTTT
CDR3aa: CASSEALPRNTIYF

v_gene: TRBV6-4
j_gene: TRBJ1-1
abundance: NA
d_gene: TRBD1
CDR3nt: TGTGCCAGCAGTGACTCGGGACAGGGGGGTATGAACACTGAAGCTTTCTTT
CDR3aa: CASSDSGQGGMNTEAFF

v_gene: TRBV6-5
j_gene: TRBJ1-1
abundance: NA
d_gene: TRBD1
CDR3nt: TGTGCCAGCAGTCACCTCCGGGACAGGCACACTGAAGCTTTCTTT
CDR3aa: CASSHLRDRHTEAFF

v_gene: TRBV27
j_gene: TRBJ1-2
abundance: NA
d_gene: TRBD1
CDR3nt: TGTGCCAGCAGTCAGGGGGCCTCCTATGGCTACACCTTC
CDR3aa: CASSQGASYGYTF

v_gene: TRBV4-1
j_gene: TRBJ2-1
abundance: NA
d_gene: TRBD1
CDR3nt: TGCGCCAGCAGCCATCTGCGGGGACAGGGGAGGGATGAGCAGTTCTTC
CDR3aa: CASSHLRGQGRDEQFF

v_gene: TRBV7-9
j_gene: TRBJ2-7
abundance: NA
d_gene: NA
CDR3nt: TGTGCCAGCAGCTCCCCGGCTGCGGGGAGCTCCTACGAGCAGTACTTC
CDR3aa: CASSSPAAGSSYEQYF

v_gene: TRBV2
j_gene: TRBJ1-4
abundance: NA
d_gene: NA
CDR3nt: TGTGCCAGCAGCGAAGGGGGTTTGGCAACGGTACTGTTTTTT
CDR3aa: CASSEGGLATVLFF

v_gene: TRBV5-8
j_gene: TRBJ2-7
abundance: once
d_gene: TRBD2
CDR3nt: TGTGCCAGCAGCTTGGGGCTAGCGGGAGGGTCATACGAGCAGTACTTC
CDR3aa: CASSLGLAGGSYEQYF

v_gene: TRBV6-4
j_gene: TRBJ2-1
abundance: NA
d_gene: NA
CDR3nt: TGTGCCAGCAGTGACTCGGGGTCTTCCTACAATGAGCAGTTCTTC
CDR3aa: CASSDSGSSYNEQFF

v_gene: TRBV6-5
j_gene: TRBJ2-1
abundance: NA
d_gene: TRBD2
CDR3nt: TGTGCCAGCAGCAAAAGCGGGAGTTCCTACAATGAGCAGTTCTTC
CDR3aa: CASSKSGSSYNEQFF

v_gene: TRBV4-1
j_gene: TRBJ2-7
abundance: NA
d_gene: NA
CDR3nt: TGCGCCACCTCCAACGGGCGGGATACCTACGAGCAGTACTTC
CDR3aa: CATSNGRDTYEQYF

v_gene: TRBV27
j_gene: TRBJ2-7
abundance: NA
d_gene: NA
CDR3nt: TGTGCCAGCAGTTTTCGCGGAGGCTACGAGCAGTACTTC
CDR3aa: CASSFRGGYEQYF

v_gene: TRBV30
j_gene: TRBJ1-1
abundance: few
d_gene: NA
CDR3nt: TGTGCCTTAAAGGGGTACCTTGAAGCTTTCTTT
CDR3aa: CALKGYLEAFF

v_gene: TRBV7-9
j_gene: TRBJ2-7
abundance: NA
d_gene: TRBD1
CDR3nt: TGTGCCAGCATCATAGGGACAGCCGAACCCTACGAGCAGTACTTC
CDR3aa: CASIIGTAEPYEQYF

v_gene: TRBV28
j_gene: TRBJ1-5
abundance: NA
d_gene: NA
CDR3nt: TGTGCCAGCAGTTTCTTGGTAGGGAGCAATCAGCCCCAGCATTTT
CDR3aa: CASSFLVGSNQPQHF

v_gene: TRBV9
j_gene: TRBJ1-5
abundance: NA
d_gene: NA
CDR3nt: TGTGCCAGCAGCGTAGAGGGGTTGGGGGATCAGCCCCAGCATTTT
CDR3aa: CASSVEGLGDQPQHF

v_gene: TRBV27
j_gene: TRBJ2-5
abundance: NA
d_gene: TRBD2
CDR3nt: TGTGCCAGCAGTTCCAAGCGGGAGACGCAAGAGACCCAGTACTTC
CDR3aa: CASSSKRETQETQYF